This T cell receptor beta chain was identified during a study of T-cell reconstitution after alpha-beta-depleted transplantation in children. Many counts were recorded for this clonotype. It was with unique molecular identifiers that the TCRbeta library was prepared. In TCRdb, the PCR reads were re-called with MiXCR into one record per CDR3 protein. The sample lists approximately 490,000 distinct CDR3 sequences, approximately 12% seen once, with about 5.4% in the top ten. The V and J ends lost 4 bases and 0 bases respectively, with 12 bases between them. Germline CDR1 and CDR2: KGHDR and SFDVKD. CDR3 length: 17 residues.

The sequencing used PBMCs from the stem cell graft donor, collected from the stem cell graft. The receptor was derived from a human donor who donated a stem cell graft to a child with combined immunodeficiency. The genes are TRBV24-1 and TRBJ1-6, with D tentatively TRBD1 (6 bases). CDR3 sequence: CATSDNGQSSYNSPLHF. CDR3 nucleotide sequence: TGTGCCACCAGTGACAATGGACAGAGCTCCTATAATTCACCCCTCCACTTT.